This section outlines one T cell receptor (beta chain) sequence together with its context. Method: immunoSEQ multiplex PCR; TCRdb's copy keeps in-frame clones and lacks some. Found here are some 150,000 clones, about 89% of them singletons; the top ten hold roughly 2.9%. Unmatched junction bases numbered 4, after V lost 3 bases and J lost 7 bases. The CDR3 runs to 13 residues. The germline V gene has CDR1 MDHEN and CDR2 SYDVKM. The record originates from a study of blood T cell repertoires in COVID-19. Study at large: The United States, Italy and Spain were the sources of the acute and convalescent COVID-19 samples.

This sequence originates from a man in his fifties or sixties with active or convalescent COVID-19. The genes are TRBV28 and TRBJ2-3, with 7 nucleotides matching TRBD1. The sample consisted of peripheral blood. The CDR3 sequence is CASSLTGWNTQYF. The CDR3 nucleotides read TGTGCCAGCAGTTTGACAGGGTGGAATACGCAGTATTTT. Looking up the rest from reference TRBV28 and TRBJ2-3 gives the full variable domain: DVKVTQSSRYLVKRTGEKVFLECVQDMDHENMFWYRQDPGLGLRLIYFSYDVKMKEKGDIPEGYSVSREKKERFSLILESASTNQTSMYLCASSLTGWNTQYFGPGTRLTVL.